The present entry profiles one T cell receptor (beta chain) with its context. Ten or more counts support this clonotype. Its binding antigen is unknown. Base qualities are not provided; no much larger clone lies one nucleotide away. As encoded in the germline V gene (reference sequence), CDR1 is GTSNPN while CDR2 is SVGIG. The CDR3 numbers 13 residues from cysteine through phenylalanine. Here the CDR3 DNA is all that survives: 39 bases in frame from base 1. V is shortened by 2 bases, J by 1 base, and the region joining them spans 8 bases. The sample originates from a study of T-cell reconstitution after alpha-beta-depleted transplantation in children (dated by TCRdb to 2016 to 2017). Background for the entire study: The study quantitatively tracked T-cell immune reconstitution after TCRalphabeta/CD19-depleted allogeneic hematopoietic cell transplantation in children using TCR repertoire profiling.

The library was prepared using PCR. The reads were generated on an Illumina HiSeq 2500. TCR library preparation used molecular barcoding, with unique molecular identifiers applied to normalize quantification of the TCRbeta repertoire. In TCRdb, the public reads were trimmed at Q25 with fastp and aligned with MiXCR, with productive beta chains retained. Here each entry gathers all rows of one CDR3 protein and keeps the most common genes and DNA. Recorded for this sample are approximately 980,000 distinct CDR3 sequences; under 30% of them occurred a single time. Over 25% of the sample belongs to the ten largest clones. Findings and caveats that apply to the study as a whole: Over subsequent months, a decline in hyperexpanded clone frequencies was noted, and after one year, T-cell counts and TCRbeta diversity were mostly ascribed to newly produced T cells. In some patients, high TCRbeta diversity at day 60 was attributed to recipient T cells and intrathymic progenitors that had survived conditioning. The apparently early recovery of alphabetaT-cell counts about two months after transplant reportedly depended on only several hundred rapidly expanded clones that came from non-depleted graft cells.

The sample's treatment or condition label, decoded: allogeneic hematopoietic cell transplantation with graft depleted of TCRalphabeta T cells and CD19 B cells. Transplant recipients were children who received TCRalphabeta/CD19-depleted allogeneic hematopoietic cell grafts. The specimen was PBMCs, mostly from graft donor cells, collected 360 days after TCRalphabeta/CD19-depleted stem cell transplant. The source of this sequence is a boy under two years old who had a stem cell transplant for SCID, so the T cells may come from the graft donor. The chain is encoded by TRBV30 joined to TRBJ2-5, with TRBD2 perhaps the D gene, on 6 matching bases. The DNA sequence follows: TGTGCCTGGAGTCCGGGACTCCAAGAGACCCAGTACTTC. It codes for CAWSPGLQETQYF.